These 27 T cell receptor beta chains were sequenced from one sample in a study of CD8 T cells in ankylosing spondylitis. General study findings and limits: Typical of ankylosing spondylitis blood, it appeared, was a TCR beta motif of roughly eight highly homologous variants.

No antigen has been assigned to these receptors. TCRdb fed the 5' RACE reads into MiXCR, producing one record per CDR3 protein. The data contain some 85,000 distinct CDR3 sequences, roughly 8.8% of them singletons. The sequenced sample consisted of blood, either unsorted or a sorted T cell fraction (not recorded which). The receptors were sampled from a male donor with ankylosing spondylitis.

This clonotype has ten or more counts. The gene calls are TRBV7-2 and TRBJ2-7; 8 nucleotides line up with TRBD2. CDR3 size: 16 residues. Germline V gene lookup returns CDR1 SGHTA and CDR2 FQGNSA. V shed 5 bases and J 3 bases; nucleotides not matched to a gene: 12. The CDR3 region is CASSLGLGTSLYEQYF. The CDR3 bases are TGTGCCAGCAGCCTGGGACTAGGGACTAGTCTCTACGAGCAGTACTTC.

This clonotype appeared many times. CDR3: CAISEGNPYEQYF. For the CDR3, the DNA is TGTGCCATCAGTGAGGGCAACCCCTACGAGCAGTACTTC. The V gene is TRBV10-3, the J gene TRBJ2-7, with D hard to call. V gave up 2 bases and J gave up 2 bases, with 7 bases separating them. The CDR3 totals 13 residues. Germline assignment: CDR1 ENHRY and CDR2 SYGVKD.

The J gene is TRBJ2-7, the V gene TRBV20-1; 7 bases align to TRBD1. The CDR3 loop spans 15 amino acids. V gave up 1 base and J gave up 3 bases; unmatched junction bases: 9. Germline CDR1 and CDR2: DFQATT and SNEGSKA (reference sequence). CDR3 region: CSARGRQGLLYEQYF. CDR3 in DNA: TGCAGTGCTAGAGGTCGACAGGGCCTCCTCTACGAGCAGTACTTC.

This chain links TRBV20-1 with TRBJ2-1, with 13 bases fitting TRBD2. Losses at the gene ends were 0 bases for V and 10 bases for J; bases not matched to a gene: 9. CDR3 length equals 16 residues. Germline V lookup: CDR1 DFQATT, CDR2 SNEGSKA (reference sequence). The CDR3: CSARDPGLAGTGEQFF. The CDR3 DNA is TGCAGTGCTAGAGATCCGGGACTAGCGGGGACGGGGGAGCAGTTCTTC.

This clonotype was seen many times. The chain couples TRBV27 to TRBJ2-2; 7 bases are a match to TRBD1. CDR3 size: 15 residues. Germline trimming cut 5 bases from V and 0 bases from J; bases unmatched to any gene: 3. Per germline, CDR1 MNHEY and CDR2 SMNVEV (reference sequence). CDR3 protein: CASSATGSNTGELFF. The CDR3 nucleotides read TGTGCCAGCAGTGCGACAGGGTCGAACACCGGGGAGCTGTTTTTT.

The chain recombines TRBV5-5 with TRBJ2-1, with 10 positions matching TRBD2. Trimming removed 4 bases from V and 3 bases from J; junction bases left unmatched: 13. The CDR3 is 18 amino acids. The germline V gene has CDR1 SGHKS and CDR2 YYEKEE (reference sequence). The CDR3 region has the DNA TGTGCCAGCAGCATCAAGCTTCCGGGACTAGCGCGCTACAATGAGCAGTTCTTC. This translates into CASSIKLPGLARYNEQFF.

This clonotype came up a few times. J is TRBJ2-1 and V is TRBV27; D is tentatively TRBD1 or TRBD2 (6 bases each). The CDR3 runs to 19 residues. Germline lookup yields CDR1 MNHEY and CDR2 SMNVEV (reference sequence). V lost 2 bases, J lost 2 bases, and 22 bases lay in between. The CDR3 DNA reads TGTGCCAGCAGTTTAAGGATTGGTCGGGGGCTAGCGCCCTACAATGAGCAGTTCTTC. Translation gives CASSLRIGRGLAPYNEQFF.

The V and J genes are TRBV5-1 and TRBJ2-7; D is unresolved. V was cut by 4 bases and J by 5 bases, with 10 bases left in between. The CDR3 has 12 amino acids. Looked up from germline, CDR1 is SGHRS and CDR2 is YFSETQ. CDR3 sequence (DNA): TGCGCCAGCAGCCCCTTGGGCGACGAGCAGTACGTC. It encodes CASSPLGDEQYV.

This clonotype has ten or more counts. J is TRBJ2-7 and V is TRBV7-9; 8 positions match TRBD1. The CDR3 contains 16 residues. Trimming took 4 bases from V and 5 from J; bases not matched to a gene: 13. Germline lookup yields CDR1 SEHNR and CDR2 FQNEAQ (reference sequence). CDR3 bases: TGTGCCAGCAGCTCCTCCTGGACAGGGATTGGCGACGAGCAGTACTTC. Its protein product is CASSSSWTGIGDEQYF.

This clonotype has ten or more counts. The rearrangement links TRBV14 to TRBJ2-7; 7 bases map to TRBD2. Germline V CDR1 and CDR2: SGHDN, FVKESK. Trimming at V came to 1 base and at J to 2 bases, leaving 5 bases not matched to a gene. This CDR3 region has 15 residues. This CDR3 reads CASSQGLAVTYEQYF. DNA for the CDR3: TGTGCCAGCAGCCAAGGGCTAGCGGTGACCTACGAGCAGTACTTC.

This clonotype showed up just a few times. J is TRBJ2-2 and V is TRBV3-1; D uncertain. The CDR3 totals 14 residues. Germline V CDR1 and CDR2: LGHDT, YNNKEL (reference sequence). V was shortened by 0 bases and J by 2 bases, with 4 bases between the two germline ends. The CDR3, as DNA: TGTGCCAGCAGCCAAGAACTAAACACCGGGGAGCTGTTTTTT. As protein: CASSQELNTGELFF.

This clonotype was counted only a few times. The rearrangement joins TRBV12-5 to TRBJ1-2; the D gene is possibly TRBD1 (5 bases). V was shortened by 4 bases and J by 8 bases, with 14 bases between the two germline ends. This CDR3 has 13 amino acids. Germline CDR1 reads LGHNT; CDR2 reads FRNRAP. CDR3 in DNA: TGTGCTAGTGGTTCGGGGACCGCCCTCGGCTACACCTTC. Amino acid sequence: CASGSGTALGYTF.

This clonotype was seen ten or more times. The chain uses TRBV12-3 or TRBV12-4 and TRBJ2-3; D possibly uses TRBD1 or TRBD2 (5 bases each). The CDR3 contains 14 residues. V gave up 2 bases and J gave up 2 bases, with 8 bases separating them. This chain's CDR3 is CASSLRDPTDTQYF. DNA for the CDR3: TGTGCCAGCAGTTTACGGGACCCCACAGATACGCAGTATTTT.

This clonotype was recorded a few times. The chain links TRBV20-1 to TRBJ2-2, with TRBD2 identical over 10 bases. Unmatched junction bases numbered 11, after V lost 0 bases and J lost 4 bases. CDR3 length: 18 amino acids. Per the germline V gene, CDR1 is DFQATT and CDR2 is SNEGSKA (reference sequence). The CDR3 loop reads CSARDHRASGSVTGELFF. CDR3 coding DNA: TGCAGTGCTAGAGATCATAGGGCTAGCGGGAGCGTCACCGGGGAGCTGTTTTTT.

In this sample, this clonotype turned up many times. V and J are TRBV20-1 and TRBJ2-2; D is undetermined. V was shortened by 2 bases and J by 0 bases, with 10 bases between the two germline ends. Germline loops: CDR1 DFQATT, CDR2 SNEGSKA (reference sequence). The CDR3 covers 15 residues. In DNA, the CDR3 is TGCAGTGCTAGACTTCCTACTGCGAACACCGGGGAGCTGTTTTTT. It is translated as CSARLPTANTGELFF.

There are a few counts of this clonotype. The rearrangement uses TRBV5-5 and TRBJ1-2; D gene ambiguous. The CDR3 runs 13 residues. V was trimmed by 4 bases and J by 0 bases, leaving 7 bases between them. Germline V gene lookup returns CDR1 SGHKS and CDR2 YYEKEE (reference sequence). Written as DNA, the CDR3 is TGTGCCAGCAGCCCGTTGGCTAACTATGGCTACACCTTC. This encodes CASSPLANYGYTF.

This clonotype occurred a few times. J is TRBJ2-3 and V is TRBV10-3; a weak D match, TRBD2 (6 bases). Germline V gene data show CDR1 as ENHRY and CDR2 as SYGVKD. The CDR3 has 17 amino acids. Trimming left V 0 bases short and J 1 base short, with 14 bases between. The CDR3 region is CAISESSTAGRTDTQYF. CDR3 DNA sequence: TGTGCCATCAGTGAGTCGAGTACAGCGGGCCGCACAGATACGCAGTATTTT.

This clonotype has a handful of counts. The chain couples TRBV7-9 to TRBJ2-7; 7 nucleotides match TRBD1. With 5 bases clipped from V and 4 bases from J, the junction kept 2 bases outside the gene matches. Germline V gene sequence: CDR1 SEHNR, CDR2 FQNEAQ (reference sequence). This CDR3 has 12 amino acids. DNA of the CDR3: TGTGCCAGCAGCCCGGACAGGTACGAGCAGTACTTC. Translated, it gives CASSPDRYEQYF.

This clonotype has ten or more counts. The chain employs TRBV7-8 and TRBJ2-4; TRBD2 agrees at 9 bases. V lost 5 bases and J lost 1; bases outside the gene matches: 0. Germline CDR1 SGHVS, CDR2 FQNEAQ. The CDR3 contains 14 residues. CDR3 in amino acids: CASSAGGAKNIQYF. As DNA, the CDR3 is TGTGCCAGCAGCGCGGGGGGGGCCAAAAACATTCAGTACTTC.

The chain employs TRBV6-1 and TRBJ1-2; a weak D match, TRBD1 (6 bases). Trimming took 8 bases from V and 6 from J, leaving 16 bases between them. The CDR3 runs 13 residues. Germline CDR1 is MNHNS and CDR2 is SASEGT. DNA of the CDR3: TGTGCCAGCCGCCTGGGACAACTGGATGGCTACACCTTC. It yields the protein CASRLGQLDGYTF.

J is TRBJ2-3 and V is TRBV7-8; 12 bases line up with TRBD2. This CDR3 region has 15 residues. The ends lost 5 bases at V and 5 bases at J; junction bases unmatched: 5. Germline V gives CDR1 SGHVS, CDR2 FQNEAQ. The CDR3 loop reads CASSRTSGEGDTQYF. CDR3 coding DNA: TGTGCCAGCAGCAGGACTAGCGGGGAGGGAGATACGCAGTATTTT. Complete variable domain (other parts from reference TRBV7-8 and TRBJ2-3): GAGVSQSPRYKVAKRGQDVALRCDPISGHVSLFWYQQALGQGPEFLTYFQNEAQLDKSGLPSDRFFAERPEGSVSTLKIQRTQQEDSAVYLCASSRTSGEGDTQYFGPGTRLTVL.

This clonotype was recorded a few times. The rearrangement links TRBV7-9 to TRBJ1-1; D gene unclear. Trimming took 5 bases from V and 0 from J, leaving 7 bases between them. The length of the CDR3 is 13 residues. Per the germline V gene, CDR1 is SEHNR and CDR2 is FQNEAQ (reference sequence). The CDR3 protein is CASSGGMNTEAFF. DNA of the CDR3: TGTGCCAGCAGCGGCGGCATGAACACTGAAGCTTTCTTT.

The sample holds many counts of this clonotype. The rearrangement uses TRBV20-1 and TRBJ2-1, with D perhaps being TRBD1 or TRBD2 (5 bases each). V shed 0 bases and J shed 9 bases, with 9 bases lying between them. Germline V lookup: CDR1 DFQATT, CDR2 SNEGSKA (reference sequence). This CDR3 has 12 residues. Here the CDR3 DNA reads TGCAGTGCTAGAGATCATGGGGGTGAGCAGTTCTTC. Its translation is CSARDHGGEQFF.

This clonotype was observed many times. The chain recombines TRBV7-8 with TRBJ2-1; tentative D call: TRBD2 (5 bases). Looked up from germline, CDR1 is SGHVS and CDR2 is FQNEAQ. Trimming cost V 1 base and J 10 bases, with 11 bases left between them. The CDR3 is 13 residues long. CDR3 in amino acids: CASSLDAAGEQFF. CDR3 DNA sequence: TGTGCCAGCAGCTTAGATGCGGCGGGCGAGCAGTTCTTC. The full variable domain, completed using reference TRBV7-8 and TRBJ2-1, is GAGVSQSPRYKVAKRGQDVALRCDPISGHVSLFWYQQALGQGPEFLTYFQNEAQLDKSGLPSDRFFAERPEGSVSTLKIQRTQQEDSAVYLCASSLDAAGEQFFGPGTRLTVL.

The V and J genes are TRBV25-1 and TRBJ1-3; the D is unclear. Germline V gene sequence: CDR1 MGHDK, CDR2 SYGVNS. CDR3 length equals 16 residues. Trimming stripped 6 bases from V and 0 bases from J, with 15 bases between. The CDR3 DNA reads TGTGCCAGCAGCGGACCAGCCCGGAGCTCTGGAAACACCATATATTTT. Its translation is CASSGPARSSGNTIYF. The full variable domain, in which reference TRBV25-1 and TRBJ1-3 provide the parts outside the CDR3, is EADIYQTPRYLVIGTGKKITLECSQTMGHDKMYWYQQDPGMELHLIHYSYGVNSTEKGDLSSESTVSRIRTEHFPLTLESARPSHTSQYLCASSGPARSSGNTIYFGEGSWLTVV.

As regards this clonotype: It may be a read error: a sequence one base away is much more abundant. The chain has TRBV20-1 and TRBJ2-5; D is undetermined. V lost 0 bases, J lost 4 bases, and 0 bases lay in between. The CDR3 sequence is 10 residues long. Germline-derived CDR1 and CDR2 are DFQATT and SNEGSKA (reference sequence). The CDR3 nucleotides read TGCAGTGCTAGAGAAGAGACCCAGTACTTC. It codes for CSAREETQYF.

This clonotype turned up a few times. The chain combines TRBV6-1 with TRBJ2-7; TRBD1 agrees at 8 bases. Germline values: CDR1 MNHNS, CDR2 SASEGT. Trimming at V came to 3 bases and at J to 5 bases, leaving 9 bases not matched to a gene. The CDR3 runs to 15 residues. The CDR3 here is CASSDRGQHPDEQYV. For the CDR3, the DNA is TGTGCCAGCAGTGACAGGGGGCAGCACCCTGACGAGCAGTACGTC.